Each of the 19 T cell receptor beta chains below was sequenced from the same sample in a study of T-cell reconstitution after alpha-beta-depleted transplantation in children. Unique molecular identifiers were used to barcode this TCRbeta library. TCRdb analysed the PCR reads with MiXCR anew, one entry per CDR3 protein. The sample carries approximately 510,000 distinct CDR3 sequences, about a sixth recorded once. Sequences were derived from PBMCs from the stem cell graft donor, sampled from the stem cell graft. These receptors came from a human donor who donated a stem cell graft to a child with acute lymphoblastic leukemia.

This clonotype has more than one count but fewer than ten. V and J are TRBV12-3 or TRBV12-4 and TRBJ2-2, with TRBD1 identical over 9 bases. V was clipped by 4 bases and J by 6 bases; unmatched bases: 9. The CDR3 runs 16 residues. DNA of the CDR3: TGTGCCAGCAGTTCCATCGGGACAGGGTTTTCCGGGGAGCTGTTTTTT. Translated: CASSSIGTGFSGELFF.

This clonotype was picked up many times. The CDR3 bases are TGCAGTGTTCGACTAGCGGGAGCGCCCCAGTTCTTC. Its translation: CSVRLAGAPQFF. The V gene is TRBV20-1, the J gene TRBJ2-1, with 12 bases lining up with TRBD2. The CDR3 has 12 amino acids. V gave up 7 bases and J gave up 13 bases; unmatched junction bases: 8. CDR1 is DFQATT and CDR2 is SNEGSKA in the germline V gene (reference sequence).

The chain couples TRBV21-1 to TRBJ2-5; the table's D call of TRBD1 was not tested on the DNA. TRBV21-1 is an annotated pseudogene. The CDR3 loop spans 15 amino acids. This CDR3 is CASSPHQQGQETQYF. The DNA of the CDR3 is TGTGCCAGCAGCCCCCACCAGCAGGGGCAGGAGACCCAGTACTTC.

The chain recombines TRBV7-9 with TRBJ2-7; the D gene is possibly TRBD2 (5 bases). CDR1 is SEHNR and CDR2 is FQNEAQ in the germline V gene (reference sequence). CDR3 length equals 12 residues. Trimming cost V 5 bases and J 6 bases, with 11 bases left between them. In DNA, the CDR3 is TGTGCCAGCAGCCCAGAGCGGCGCGAGCAGTACTTC. Its translation: CASSPERREQYF.

The rearrangement links TRBV4-1 to TRBJ2-2; 7 bases line up with TRBD2. Germline V gene data show CDR1 as MGHRA and CDR2 as YSYEKL. With V trimmed by 8 bases and J by 7 bases, 1 base remained unmatched. The CDR3 is 11 amino acids. In nucleotides, the CDR3 is TGCGCCAGCCAGCGGGGCGGGGAGCTGTTTTTT. Its translation: CASQRGGELFF.

This clonotype was counted a few times. The rearrangement links TRBV20-1 to TRBJ2-7; 7 positions agree with TRBD2. The CDR3 consists of 13 residues. Looked up from germline, CDR1 is DFQATT and CDR2 is SNEGSKA (reference sequence). With V trimmed by 5 bases and J by 2 bases, 6 bases remained unmatched. The DNA of the CDR3 is TGCAGTGCTGGCCAGCGGGATACCTACGAGCAGTACTTC. Translated: CSAGQRDTYEQYF.

The table lists this clonotype with many counts. The CDR3 spells CASSQYNYEQYF. In DNA form, the CDR3 reads TGTGCCAGCAGCCAATACAACTACGAGCAGTACTTC. The rearrangement joins TRBV3-1 to TRBJ2-7; D unresolved. The V end was cut by 2 bases, the J end by 3 bases, with 5 bases between. This CDR3 spans 12 amino acids. CDR1 LGHDT and CDR2 YNNKEL come from the germline V gene (reference sequence).

The J gene is TRBJ2-6, the V gene TRBV9; 8 positions match TRBD1. This CDR3 is built from 17 residues. V was pared by 4 bases and J by 0 bases, with 6 bases of the junction left unmatched. CDR1 is SGDLS and CDR2 is YYNGEE in the germline V gene. The CDR3 loop is CASSTTGASSGANVLTF. The CDR3 DNA follows: TGTGCCAGCAGCACGACAGGGGCGAGCTCTGGGGCCAACGTCCTGACTTTC.

This clonotype was detected only a few times. V gene TRBV6-1 combines with J gene TRBJ2-2, with D unresolved. V was pared by 6 bases and J by 1 base, with 6 bases between. Per germline, CDR1 MNHNS and CDR2 SASEGT. The CDR3 is made up of 13 amino acids. The CDR3 DNA reads as TGTGCCAGCAGGCGAGGGAACACCGGGGAGCTGTTTTTT. Its translation: CASRRGNTGELFF.

The CDR3 loop reads CASSLVGGGMNEQFF. DNA of the CDR3: TGCGCCAGCAGCTTGGTAGGGGGAGGGATGAATGAGCAGTTCTTC. The chain carries TRBV5-1 and TRBJ2-1; D possibly corresponds to TRBD2 (7 bases). In germline, CDR1 is SGHRS, CDR2 YFSETQ. Trimming cost V 0 bases and J 7 bases, with 14 bases left between them. The CDR3 extends over 15 amino acids.

The chain has TRBV6-5 and TRBJ2-3; TRBD2 agrees at 7 bases. The CDR3 covers 15 residues. The germline gives CDR1 MNHEY, CDR2 SVGAGI. After removal of 2 bases from V and 4 bases from J, the junction contained 6 bases not matched to a gene. The CDR3 DNA is TGTGCCAGCAGTTACCAAGGCGGGAGCGCAGATACGCAGTATTTT. This translates into CASSYQGGSADTQYF.

This clonotype was seen a few times. The gene calls are TRBV18 and TRBJ2-4; either TRBD1 or TRBD2 may fit D (5 bases each). The CDR3 covers 14 residues. The V and J ends lost 3 bases and 7 bases respectively, with 13 bases between them. The germline V gene encodes CDR1 KGHSH and CDR2 LQKENI. The CDR3 DNA reads TGTGCCAGCTCACCCGGGCGTCGGGGCAACATTCAGTACTTC. It codes for CASSPGRRGNIQYF.

This clonotype has more than one count but fewer than ten. The chain has TRBV3-1 and TRBJ2-1, with 11 bases aligning to TRBD2. CDR1 LGHDT and CDR2 YNNKEL come from the germline V gene (reference sequence). Trimming removed 0 bases from V and 6 bases from J; junction bases left unmatched: 4. The CDR3 totals 16 residues. CDR3 region: CASSQELAGAFNEQFF. CDR3 nucleotides: TGTGCCAGCAGCCAAGAACTAGCGGGAGCTTTCAATGAGCAGTTCTTC.

The chain links TRBV7-9 to TRBJ1-1, with unresolved D. V lost 5 bases to trimming and J lost 1 base, with 14 bases between them. Looked up from germline, CDR1 is SEHNR and CDR2 is FQNEAQ (reference sequence). The CDR3 is made up of 15 amino acids. The chain's CDR3 is CASSPSLSGNTEAFF. The CDR3 nucleotides are TGTGCCAGCAGCCCTTCCCTGAGTGGGAACACTGAAGCTTTCTTT.

The V gene is TRBV18, the J gene TRBJ2-7; D call uncertain. The CDR3 is 13 amino acids. Germline CDR1 KGHSH, CDR2 LQKENI. With 1 base removed from V and 5 bases from J, the gap between germline ends came to 9 bases. CDR3: CASSPRVTDEQYF. The DNA of the CDR3 is TGTGCCAGCTCACCACGGGTTACGGACGAGCAGTACTTC.

The DNA of the CDR3 is TGTGCCAGCAGTTTAGATGCCGCCGGGGCCTACGAGCAGTACTTC. Translating gives CASSLDAAGAYEQYF. The chain combines TRBV27 with TRBJ2-7; the D gene is possibly TRBD2 (5 bases). The CDR3 covers 15 residues. The V gene lost 2 bases and the J gene lost 2 bases, with 13 bases spanning the gap. From germline, CDR1 is MNHEY and CDR2 SMNVEV (reference sequence).

Many counts were recorded for this clonotype. The chain employs TRBV3-1 and TRBJ2-1; TRBD2 aligns across 14 bases. The CDR3 sequence is 15 residues long. J gave up 7 bases and V 4 bases, and 3 bases lay outside the gene matches. Looked up from germline, CDR1 is LGHDT and CDR2 is YNNKEL (reference sequence). CDR3 protein: CASSRGTSGRNEQFF. In nucleotides, the CDR3 is TGTGCCAGCAGCCGCGGGACTAGCGGGAGAAATGAGCAGTTCTTC.

The V gene is TRBV9, the J gene TRBJ2-7; the match to TRBD2 covers 11 bases. V lost 1 base to trimming and J lost 3 bases; unmatched junction nucleotides: 3. This CDR3 contains 15 residues. Germline values: CDR1 SGDLS, CDR2 YYNGEE. CDR3 sequence reads: CASSVYGLAGYEQYF. The CDR3 DNA is TGTGCCAGCAGCGTATACGGACTAGCGGGCTACGAGCAGTACTTC.

This clonotype was seen more than once but under ten times. The chain recombines TRBV29-1 with TRBJ1-6; 8 bases are shared with TRBD1. Looked up from germline, CDR1 is SQVTM and CDR2 is ANQGSEA. The CDR3 sequence is 15 residues long. V trimming: 8 bases; J trimming: 2 bases; junction bases outside the gene matches: 8. CDR3 sequence reads: CSPIDRGTYNSPLHF. Here the CDR3 DNA reads TGCAGCCCCATTGACAGGGGTACCTATAATTCACCCCTCCACTTT.